These 13 T cell receptor beta chains were all obtained from the same sample, sequenced in a study of blood T cell repertoires in COVID-19. Assay: immunoSEQ multiplex PCR; the TCRdb copy retains only in-frame clones and omits some. The sample lists around 58,000 clones, about 93% occurring once. Sequencing used peripheral blood. The receptors here all came from a human donor with active COVID-19. The donor label of this sample is uncertain.

This clone appeared once. The chain has TRBV27 and TRBJ2-1; a possible D gene is TRBD1 (7 bases). This CDR3 contains 16 residues. V was clipped by 1 base and J by 9 bases, with 19 bases between them. The germline gives CDR1 MNHEY, CDR2 SMNVEV (reference sequence). In nucleotides, the CDR3 is TGTGCCAGCAGTTTATTGGGGGGAGACAGGGCGGGTGAGCAGTTCTTC. Translated: CASSLLGGDRAGEQFF.

This clone was recorded once. V is TRBV6-2 or TRBV6-3 and J is TRBJ2-7; the match to TRBD2 covers 12 bases. From germline, CDR1 is MNHEY and CDR2 SVGEGT. The V segment lost 2 bases and the J segment 0 bases; nucleotides outside the gene matches: 11. This CDR3 contains 19 residues. CDR3 amino acids: CASSYASGTSGPSSYEQYV. The CDR3 DNA sequence: TGTGCCAGCAGTTACGCGTCCGGGACTAGCGGGCCGAGCTCCTACGAGCAGTACGTC.

The chain is built from TRBV6-2 or TRBV6-3 and TRBJ2-2; tentatively, D is TRBD1 (6 bases). CDR3 length: 15 amino acids. Germline CDR1 MNHEY, CDR2 SVGEGT. Trimming removed 4 bases from V and 1 base from J, with 10 bases in between. The CDR3 sequence is CASSSWTVNTGELFF. The CDR3 nucleotides read TGTGCCAGCAGTTCCTGGACAGTGAACACCGGGGAGCTGTTTTTT.

The J gene is TRBJ2-7, the V gene TRBV19, with a possible D match to TRBD1 (5 bases). CDR1 and CDR2 from the germline V gene are LNHDA and SQIVND (reference sequence). This CDR3 has 14 amino acids. V lost 6 bases and J lost 0, with 12 bases in between. This chain's CDR3 is CASRLQVSSYEQYF. DNA for the CDR3: TGTGCCAGTAGGCTACAGGTTAGCTCCTACGAGCAGTACTTC.

The rearrangement links TRBV10-2 to TRBJ2-7; TRBD2 aligns across 13 bases. This CDR3 has 15 residues. Germline V gives CDR1 WSHSY, CDR2 SAAADI. The V and J ends lost 6 bases and 1 base, in that order; junction bases with no gene match: 3. As DNA, the CDR3 is TGCGCCAGCAGAGAACTAGCGGGAGGGTCCTACGAGCAGTACTTC. This codes for CASRELAGGSYEQYF.

This sequence joins TRBV27 and TRBJ2-7; maybe TRBD1 (6 bases). Germline V gene sequence: CDR1 MNHEY, CDR2 SMNVEV (reference sequence). The CDR3 runs to 11 residues. Trimming stripped 6 bases from V and 5 bases from J, with 8 bases between. The CDR3 DNA sequence: TGTGCCAGCAGCTGGGGGCACGAGCAGTACTTC. This translates into CASSWGHEQYF.

This chain joins TRBV27 and TRBJ2-7, with D perhaps TRBD2 (7 bases). Germline V gene lookup returns CDR1 MNHEY and CDR2 SMNVEV (reference sequence). The germline V and J ends were trimmed by 4 bases and 6 bases, with 13 bases remaining between them. The CDR3 length is 13 residues. The CDR3 reads CASSSLGGGEQYV. CDR3 DNA sequence: TGTGCCAGCAGTTCCTTAGGGGGGGGCGAGCAGTACGTC.

This chain connects TRBV19 to TRBJ2-1; 9 bases map to TRBD2. The CDR3 loop spans 16 amino acids. CDR1 is LNHDA and CDR2 is SQIVND in the germline V gene (reference sequence). V shed 2 bases and J 1 base; nucleotides not matched to a gene: 3. The CDR3 loop reads CASSIRAGGSYNEQFF. The CDR3 region has the DNA TGTGCCAGTAGTATAAGGGCGGGAGGGTCCTACAATGAGCAGTTCTTC.

The V gene is TRBV5-1, the J gene TRBJ2-4, with TRBD1 matching 8 bases. CDR3 size: 16 residues. The V segment lost 3 bases and the J segment 6 bases; nucleotides outside the gene matches: 11. Germline lookup yields CDR1 SGHRS and CDR2 YFSETQ. DNA of the CDR3: TGCGCCAGCAGCTCCACTGGAGGGACAGGTGGAAACATTCAGTACTTC. Its protein is CASSSTGGTGGNIQYF. Supplemented by reference TRBV5-1 and TRBJ2-4, the full variable domain reads KAGVTQTPRYLIKTRGQQVTLSCSPISGHRSVSWYQQTPGQGLQFLFEYFSETQRNKGNFPGRFSGRQFSNSRSEMNVSTLELGDSALYLCASSSTGGTGGNIQYFGAGTRLSVL.

This clone was seen once. The chain combines TRBV3-1 (or the pseudogene TRBV3-2) with TRBJ2-1; TRBD2 matches at 16 bases. The CDR3 is 15 residues long. V was clipped by 5 bases and J by 8 bases; unmatched bases: 3. CDR1 is LGHDT, CDR2 YNNKEL, per germline (reference sequence). The CDR3 region has the DNA TGTGCCAGCAGCGAAGGGACTAGCGGGAGGGATGAGCAGTTCTTC. It is translated as CASSEGTSGRDEQFF.

The chain links TRBV3-1 (or the pseudogene TRBV3-2) to TRBJ1-2; 7 bases are shared with TRBD1. V shed 4 bases, J shed 6 bases, and the junction held 8 bases outside the gene matches. Looked up from germline, CDR1 is LGHDT and CDR2 is YNNKEL (reference sequence). The CDR3 spans 14 residues. In DNA form, the CDR3 reads TGTGCCAGCAGCCTAAGGGGTGGGACAGATGGCTACACCTTC. This translates into CASSLRGGTDGYTF.

The chain joins TRBV28 to TRBJ2-7; TRBD2 might be the D (5 bases). Germline lookup yields CDR1 MDHEN and CDR2 SYDVKM. The CDR3 is 13 amino acids. The V end was cut by 11 bases, the J end by 3 bases, with 17 bases between. The CDR3 region has the DNA TGTGCCGTACTAGGGCAGAACAACTACGAGCAGTACTTC. It specifies CAVLGQNNYEQYF.

V gene TRBV4-1 combines with J gene TRBJ1-5; D not certain. Germline loops: CDR1 MGHRA, CDR2 YSYEKL. V was trimmed by 0 bases and J by 0 bases, leaving 12 bases between them. The CDR3 length is 17 residues. The CDR3 nucleotides read TGCGCCAGCAGCCAAGATTGGAGACCGGGTAGCAATCAGCCCCAGCATTTT. Translated: CASSQDWRPGSNQPQHF.